A selection of T cell receptor beta chains follows, all from one sample in a study of blood T cell repertoires in COVID-19. The assay was immunoSEQ multiplex PCR, and TCRdb's table has in-frame clones only and misses some. The sample carries fewer than 75,000 clones, 85% to 90% recorded once. The specimen was peripheral blood. Every receptor here comes from a man aged 50-60 years with active COVID-19. CDR3s include the opening cysteine and the closing phenylalanine or tryptophan. A D gene is named only where the DNA matches it firmly. Size values are once, few and many counts, or a class for expanded clones, and some rows have none.

D	J	size	V	CDR3	DNA
-	TRBJ1-1	few	TRBV11-2	CASSSTLWGQGTEAFF	TGTGCCAGCAGCTCAACTCTCTGGGGGCAGGGCACTGAAGCTTTCTTT
TRBD1	TRBJ2-2	-	TRBV30	CAWSPIRDSFTGELFF	TGTGCCTGGAGTCCCATCCGGGACAGCTTCACCGGGGAGCTGTTTTTT
-	TRBJ2-2	-	TRBV9	CASSVGGITGELFF	TGTGCCAGCAGCGTAGGAGGGATCACCGGGGAGCTGTTTTTT
-	TRBJ1-4	-	TRBV18	CASSPSLSQRRSEKLFF	TGTGCCAGCTCACCCAGTTTATCTCAGAGGCGAAGTGAAAAACTGTTTTTT
TRBD1	TRBJ1-4	-	TRBV9	CASSLGQGPATNEKLFF	TGTGCCAGCAGCTTAGGACAGGGCCCTGCAACTAATGAAAAACTGTTTTTT
TRBD2	TRBJ2-2	-	TRBV7-3	CASSTSGNTGELFF	TGTGCCAGCAGCACTAGCGGGAACACCGGGGAGCTGTTTTTT
TRBD1	TRBJ1-5	-	TRBV28	CASLIQGQGDNQPQHF	TGTGCCAGCCTCATCCAGGGACAGGGTGACAATCAGCCCCAGCATTTT
-	TRBJ1-1	-	TRBV9	CASSAGRAPREDTEAFF	TGTGCCAGCAGCGCCGGCCGGGCCCCCAGGGAGGACACTGAAGCTTTCTTT
-	TRBJ1-3	-	TRBV5-5	CASSLEVISSGNTIYF	TGTGCCAGCAGCTTGGAAGTTATTAGCTCTGGAAACACCATATATTTT
TRBD1	TRBJ1-1	-	TRBV2	CASRQGRQGDTEAFF	TGTGCCAGCAGACAGGGGAGACAGGGGGACACTGAAGCTTTCTTT
-	TRBJ2-7	-	TRBV27	CASSFAGLEQYF	TGTGCCAGCAGTTTCGCGGGGCTCGAGCAGTACTTC
TRBD1	TRBJ1-1	-	TRBV7-9	CASSLLEGAPTEAFF	TGTGCCAGCAGCTTACTTGAGGGGGCGCCCACTGAAGCTTTCTTT
TRBD2	TRBJ2-3	-	TRBV4-1	CASSQEWREYTQYF	TGCGCCAGCAGCCAAGAATGGCGGGAGTATACGCAGTATTTT
-	TRBJ2-2	-	TRBV28	CASLLGAGDTGELFF	TGTGCCAGCCTTCTGGGGGCCGGGGACACCGGGGAGCTGTTTTTT
-	TRBJ2-1	-	TRBV19	CASSMGRPYNEQFF	TGTGCCAGTAGTATGGGCAGGCCCTACAATGAGCAGTTCTTC
-	TRBJ2-7	-	TRBV11-3	CASSLTRERESGYEQYF	TGTGCCAGCAGCCTAACTAGAGAAAGAGAGTCTGGCTACGAGCAGTACTTC
TRBD1	TRBJ1-3	-	TRBV2	CASSGGQGAGNTIYF	TGTGCCAGCAGCGGAGGACAGGGGGCGGGAAACACCATATATTTT